This TCR beta chain was identified in a study of shared clonotypes between healthy human individuals. About the research overall: Researchers assigned three CD4 naive, three CD4 memory, two CD8 naive and one CD8 memory plate to each donor.

Healthy adults negative for HIV, lacking recent acute infections or vaccinations, served as donors. In the authors' methods: Filtering was not the same, since immunoSEQ gave junction-only sequences without quality scores. TCRdb's table, derived via immunoSEQ multiplex PCR, lists solely in-frame clones and lacks some. V and J calls and clone size are given by that table; D and trimming were obtained from the DNA. The table includes under 2,500,000 clones, around 95% detected once. Germline V gives CDR1 WSHSY, CDR2 SAAADI. This CDR3 has 15 amino acids. V was shortened by 3 bases and J by 0 bases, with 12 bases between the two germline ends.

The J gene is TRBJ2-7, the V gene TRBV10-2; a possible D gene is TRBD2 (6 bases). The sample comprised naive CD4+ T cells sorted from blood. Subset denoted: CD45RA+ positively selected. The sequence came from a man between 18 and 35 years old in good health. CDR3 in DNA: TGCGCCAGCAGTGAAATCGGACTACTCTCCTACGAGCAGTACTTC. This sequence encodes CASSEIGLLSYEQYF.